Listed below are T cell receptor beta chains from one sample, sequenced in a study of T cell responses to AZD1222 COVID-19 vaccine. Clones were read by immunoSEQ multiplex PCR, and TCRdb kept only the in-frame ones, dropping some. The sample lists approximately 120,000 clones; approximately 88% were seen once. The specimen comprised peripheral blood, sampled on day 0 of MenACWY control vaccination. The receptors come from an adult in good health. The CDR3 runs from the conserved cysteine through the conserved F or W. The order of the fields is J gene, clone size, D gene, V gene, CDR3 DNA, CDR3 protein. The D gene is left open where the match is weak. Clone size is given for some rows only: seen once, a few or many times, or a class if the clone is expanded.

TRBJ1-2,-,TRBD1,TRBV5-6,TGTGCCAGCAGCCGATCCGACAGGGAAGCCTATGGCTACACCTTC,CASSRSDREAYGYTF
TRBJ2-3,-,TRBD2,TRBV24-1,TGTGCCACCAGTGATTCCCTAGCGGGATATTCAGATACGCAGTATTTT,CATSDSLAGYSDTQYF
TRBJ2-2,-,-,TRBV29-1,TGCAGCGTCCAGGGACCACACCTGAGAAATACCGGGGAGCTGTTTTTT,CSVQGPHLRNTGELFF
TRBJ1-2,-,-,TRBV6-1,TGTGCCAGCAGTGAAGCAGATAACTATGGCTACACCTTC,CASSEADNYGYTF
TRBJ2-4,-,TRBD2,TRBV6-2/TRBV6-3,TGTGCCAGCAGCCACGGACTAGCGGGAGGGGTAGTCAAAAACATTCAGTACTTC,CASSHGLAGGVVKNIQYF
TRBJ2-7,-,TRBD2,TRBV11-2,TGTGCCAGTACGGGGACTAGCGGTTCCTACGAGCAGTACTTC,CASTGTSGSYEQYF
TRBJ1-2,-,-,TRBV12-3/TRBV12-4,TGTGCCAGCAACGCAGGGGCCTATGGCTACACCTTC,CASNAGAYGYTF
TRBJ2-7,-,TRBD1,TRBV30,TGTGCCTGGACGCGACAGGGGACGTCCTACGAGCAGTACTTC,CAWTRQGTSYEQYF
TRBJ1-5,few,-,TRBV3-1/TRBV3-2,TGTGCCAGCAGCCAAGTATCAGGTGGTGGACAGCCCCAGCATTTT,CASSQVSGGGQPQHF
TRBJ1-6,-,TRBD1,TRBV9,TGTGCCAGCAGAAATGGACAGGGGCATTCACCCCTCCACTTT,CASRNGQGHSPLHF
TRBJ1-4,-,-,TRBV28,TGTGCCAGCAGTTCGCGACAGGCTGAAAAACTGTTTTTT,CASSSRQAEKLFF
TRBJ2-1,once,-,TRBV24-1,TGTGCCACCAGTGATTTGCTCCACAATGAGCAGTTCTTC,CATSDLLHNEQFF
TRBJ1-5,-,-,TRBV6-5,TGTGCCTGTGCGCGGGACAGCAATCAGCCCCAGCATTTT,CACARDSNQPQHF